This TCR beta chain emerged from a study of blood T cell repertoires in COVID-19 (dated by TCRdb to 2018 to 2020). At the level of the whole study: ImmuneRACE Cohort 3 recovered participants were defined by two consecutive negative NP/OP PCR tests, healthcare professional clearance, or symptom resolution. A freely available public database, intended as a resource for researchers studying the immune response to SARS-CoV-2, is where the repertoires were released. The prospective study material was composed of cDNA or gDNA derived from T cells, B-cell-depleted T cells, or PBMCs. Collaborator samples came from the United States, Italy and Spain and covered acute and convalescent phases of COVID-19. Where HLA class I and class II types were available, the types were taken from metadata supplied by the sample provider, not from assay-based typing. The samples were drawn from the first 160 participants of the ongoing ImmuneRACE study and from about 1,200 subjects provided by 6 global collaborators. Sample metadata almost always included a de-identified subject ID, COVID-19 status, age in years and sex. Deeply sampled blood TCRbeta repertoires from subjects exposed to, actively infected with, or recovered from COVID-19 were included in the dataset. Results the study describes overall, beyond this receptor: How much clinical and demographic metadata was included differed by source and by participant, and the metadata was provided uncurated.

The germline V gene provides CDR1 SGHTA and CDR2 FQGNSA. The CDR3 numbers 15 residues from cysteine through phenylalanine. Here the CDR3 DNA is all that survives: 45 bases in frame from base 1. Trimming costs V 5 bases and J 6 bases, and their ends lie 17 bases apart. This clone was seen once. This clone's antigen is unknown. No much larger clone exists at a distance of one base, and base qualities are not known. Enrolling through a virtual design, the prospective study's participants ranged in age from roughly 18 to 89 years and lived across roughly 23 United States geographic areas. Cohort assignment in the prospective study relied on participant-reported clinical history from a screening survey and a study questionnaire. Mobile phlebotomists in the prospective study collected whole blood, serum and a nasopharyngeal or oropharyngeal swab from every participant. Prospective study participants could optionally give additional blood draws and questionnaires over an approximately 2-month period. Before DNA extraction, prospective study blood samples were shipped either frozen or at room temperature.

TCRbeta CDR3 regions were amplified from genomic DNA by means of the immunoSEQ Assay, a bias-controlled multiplex PCR. The original pipeline was this. Within the assay, amplification of reference gene primers was used to estimate how many nucleated cells each sample contained. Sequence reads were collapsed and filtered to measure the absolute abundance of every unique TCRbeta CDR3 rearrangement. For each sample, productive Simpson clonality was calculated by taking the square root of Simpson's diversity index across productive rearrangements. TCRdb took this table from immuneACCESS and kept in-frame rearrangements with V and J called. Such tables lack part of the clones; where checked against another copy, unresolved V genes explain under half of the gap, and the rest is unexplained. V and J calls and clone size come straight from that table; D and trimming were deduced from the DNA. Across this sample there are 200,000 to 250,000 clones, with around 85% seen only once. The biggest ten clones account for over 3% of the sample.

This TCR derives from a woman aged 50 to 60 in a cohort exposed to, infected with or recovered from COVID-19 (not recorded which). Rearrangement joined TRBV7-2 to TRBJ1-5, and perhaps TRBD1 as D gene, on 6 matching bases. Sequencing used PBMCs or T cells enriched from blood (not recorded which). The CDR3 here reads CASSGGPGQSQPQHF. In nucleotide form, the sequence is TGTGCCAGCAGCGGGGGACCGGGACAATCTCAGCCCCAGCATTTT.